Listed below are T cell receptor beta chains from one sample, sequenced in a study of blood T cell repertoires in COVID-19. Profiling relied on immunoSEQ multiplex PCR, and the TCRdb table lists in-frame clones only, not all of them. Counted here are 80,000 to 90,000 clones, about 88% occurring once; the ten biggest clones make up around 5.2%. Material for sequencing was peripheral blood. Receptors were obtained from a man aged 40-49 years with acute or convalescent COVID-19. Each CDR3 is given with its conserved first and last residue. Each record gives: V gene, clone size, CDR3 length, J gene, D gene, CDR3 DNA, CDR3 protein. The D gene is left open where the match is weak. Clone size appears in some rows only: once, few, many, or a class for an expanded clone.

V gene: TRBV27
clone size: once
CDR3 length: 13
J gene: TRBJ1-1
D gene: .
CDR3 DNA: TGTGCCAGCAGTTTAAGAGGGCCGGAACTGGCTTTCTTT
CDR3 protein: CASSLRGPELAFF

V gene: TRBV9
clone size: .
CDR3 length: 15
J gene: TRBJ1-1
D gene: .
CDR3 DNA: TGTGCCAGCAGCGTAGCGGGCAGGGGCTACACTGAAGCTTTCTTT
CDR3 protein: CASSVAGRGYTEAFF

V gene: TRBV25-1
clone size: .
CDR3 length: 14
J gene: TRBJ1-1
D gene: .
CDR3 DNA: TGTGCCAGCAGTGAATCTCCCCCGTCGAGGGAAGCTTTCTTT
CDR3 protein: CASSESPPSREAFF

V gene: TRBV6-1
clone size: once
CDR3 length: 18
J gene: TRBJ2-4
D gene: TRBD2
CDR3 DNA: TGTGCCAGCAGTGAAGGTCAAAGCGGGGGGTATGGCAAAAACATTCAGTACTTC
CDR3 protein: CASSEGQSGGYGKNIQYF

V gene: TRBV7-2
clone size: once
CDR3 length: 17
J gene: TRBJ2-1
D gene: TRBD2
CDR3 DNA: TGTGCCAGCAGCCTAACTAGCGGGGGGGCCGCCTTCTATGAGCAGTTCTTC
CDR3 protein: CASSLTSGGAAFYEQFF

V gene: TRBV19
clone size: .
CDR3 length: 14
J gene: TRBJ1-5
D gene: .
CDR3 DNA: TGTGCCAGTAGTCAAACAGGGAGCGCACAGCCCCAGCATTTT
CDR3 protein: CASSQTGSAQPQHF

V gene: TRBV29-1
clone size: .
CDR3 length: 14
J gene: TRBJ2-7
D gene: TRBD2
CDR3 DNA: TGCAGCGTTGATGGGCTAGCGGGAGGTTACGAGCAGTACTTC
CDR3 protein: CSVDGLAGGYEQYF

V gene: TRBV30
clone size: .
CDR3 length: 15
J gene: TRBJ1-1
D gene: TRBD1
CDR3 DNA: TGTGCCAGAGAACACCCGGGACAGGGGAACACTGAAGCTTTCTTT
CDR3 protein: CAREHPGQGNTEAFF

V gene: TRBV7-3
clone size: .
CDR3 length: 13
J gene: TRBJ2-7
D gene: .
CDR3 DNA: TGTGCCAGCAGCTGGGACAACTCCTACGAGCAGTACTTC
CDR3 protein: CASSWDNSYEQYF

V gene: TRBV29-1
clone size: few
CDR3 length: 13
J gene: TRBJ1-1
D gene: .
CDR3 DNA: TGCAGCGTTGTCATCCCTCCGGGGACTGAAGCTTTCTTT
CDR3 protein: CSVVIPPGTEAFF

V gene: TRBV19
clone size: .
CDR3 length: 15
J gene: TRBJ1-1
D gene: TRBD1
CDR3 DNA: TGTGCCAGTACGGGACAGGGGACTTTGAACACTGAAGCTTTCTTT
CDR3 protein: CASTGQGTLNTEAFF

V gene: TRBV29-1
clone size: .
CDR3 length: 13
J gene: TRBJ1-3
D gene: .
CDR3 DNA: TGCAGCGCCCAGGACACTACTGGAAACACCATATATTTT
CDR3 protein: CSAQDTTGNTIYF

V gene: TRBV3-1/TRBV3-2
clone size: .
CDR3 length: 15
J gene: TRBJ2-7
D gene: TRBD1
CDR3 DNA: TGTGCCAGCAGCCCAACAGGGGGATCCTCCTACGAGCAGTACTTC
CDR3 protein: CASSPTGGSSYEQYF

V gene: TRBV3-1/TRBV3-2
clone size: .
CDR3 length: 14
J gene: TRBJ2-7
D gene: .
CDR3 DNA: TGTGCCAGCAGCCTAGACAGATTCTCCTACGAGCAGTACTTC
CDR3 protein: CASSLDRFSYEQYF

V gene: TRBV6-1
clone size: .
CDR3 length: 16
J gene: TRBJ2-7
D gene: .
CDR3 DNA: TGTGCCAGCAGTGAAGCACAGGCCGGGCTGTTCTACGAGCAGTACTTC
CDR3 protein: CASSEAQAGLFYEQYF

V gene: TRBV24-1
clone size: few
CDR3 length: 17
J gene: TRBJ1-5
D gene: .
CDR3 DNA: TGTGCCACCAGTGATTTGCGGAGGTTCTTTAGCAATCAGCCCCAGCATTTT
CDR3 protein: CATSDLRRFFSNQPQHF

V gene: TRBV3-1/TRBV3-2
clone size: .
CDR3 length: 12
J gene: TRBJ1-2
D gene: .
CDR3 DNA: TGTGCCAGCCTGGGGGCCGACTATGGCTACACCTTC
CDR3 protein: CASLGADYGYTF

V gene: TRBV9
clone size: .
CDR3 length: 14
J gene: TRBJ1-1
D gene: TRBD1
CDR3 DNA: TGTGCCAGCAGCGTAGGCACAGGGGTGACTGAAGCTTTCTTT
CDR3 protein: CASSVGTGVTEAFF

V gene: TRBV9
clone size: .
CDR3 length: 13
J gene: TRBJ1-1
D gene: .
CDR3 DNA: TGTGCCAGCAGCAGACAGAGGAACACTGAAGCTTTCTTT
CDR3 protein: CASSRQRNTEAFF

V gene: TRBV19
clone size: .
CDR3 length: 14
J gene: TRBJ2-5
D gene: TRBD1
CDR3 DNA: TGTGCCAGTAGTATGGGACAGGGTAGGGAGACCCAGTACTTC
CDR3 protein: CASSMGQGRETQYF

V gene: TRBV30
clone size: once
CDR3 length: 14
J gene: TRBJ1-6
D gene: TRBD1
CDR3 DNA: TGTGCCTGGGCCAGGACAGGAAATAATTCACCCCTCCACTTT
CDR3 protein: CAWARTGNNSPLHF

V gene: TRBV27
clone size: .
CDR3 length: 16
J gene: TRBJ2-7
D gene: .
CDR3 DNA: TGTGCCAGCAGTTTATTCGGGGGATCTGGCTCCTACGAGCAGTACTTC
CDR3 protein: CASSLFGGSGSYEQYF

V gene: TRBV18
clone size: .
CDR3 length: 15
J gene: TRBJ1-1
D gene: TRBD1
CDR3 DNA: TGTGCCAGCTCACCCTCGGGACAGCGGAACACTGAAGCTTTCTTT
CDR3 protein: CASSPSGQRNTEAFF

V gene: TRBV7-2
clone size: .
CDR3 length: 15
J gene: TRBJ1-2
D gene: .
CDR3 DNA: TGTGCCAGCAGCGTGGGGAGACCTCGTAACTATGGCTACACCTTC
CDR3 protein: CASSVGRPRNYGYTF

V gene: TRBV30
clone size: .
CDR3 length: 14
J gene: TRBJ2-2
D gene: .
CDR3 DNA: TGTGCCTGGAGCTTCGGCGGTTCCACCGGGGAGCTGTTTTTT
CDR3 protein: CAWSFGGSTGELFF

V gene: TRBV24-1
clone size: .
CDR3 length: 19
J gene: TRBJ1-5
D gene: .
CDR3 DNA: TGTGCCACCAGTGATTTGTTTCTTAAGACACGGTATAGCAATCAGCCCCAGCATTTT
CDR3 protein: CATSDLFLKTRYSNQPQHF

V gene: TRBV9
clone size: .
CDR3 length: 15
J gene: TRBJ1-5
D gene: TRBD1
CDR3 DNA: TGTGCCAGCAGCCAAACGACAGGGGAGGAGCAGCCCCAGCATTTT
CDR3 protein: CASSQTTGEEQPQHF

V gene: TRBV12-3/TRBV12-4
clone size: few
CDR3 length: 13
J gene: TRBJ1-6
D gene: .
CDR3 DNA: TGTGCCAGCAGTTTTCTATTCAATTCACCCCTCCACTTT
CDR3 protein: CASSFLFNSPLHF

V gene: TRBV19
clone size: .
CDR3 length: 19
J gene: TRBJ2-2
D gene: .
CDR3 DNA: TGTGCCAGTACTCCCCGGCCACAGGGTATAAAGTTGGGCACCGGGGAGCTGTTTTTT
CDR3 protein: CASTPRPQGIKLGTGELFF

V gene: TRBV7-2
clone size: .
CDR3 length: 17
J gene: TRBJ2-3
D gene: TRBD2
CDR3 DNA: TGTGCCAGCAGCCCCCCCTCCCTAGCGGCAACCACAGATACGCAGTATTTT
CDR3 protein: CASSPPSLAATTDTQYF

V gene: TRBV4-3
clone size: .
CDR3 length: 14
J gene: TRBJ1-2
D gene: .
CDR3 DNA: TGCGCCAGCAGCCAAGATCGTTCGGGCTATGGCTACACCTTC
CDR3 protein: CASSQDRSGYGYTF

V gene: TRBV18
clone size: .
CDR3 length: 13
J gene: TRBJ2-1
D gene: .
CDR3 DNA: TGTGCCAGCTCACCCAACACCAACAATGAGCAGTTCTTC
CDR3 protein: CASSPNTNNEQFF

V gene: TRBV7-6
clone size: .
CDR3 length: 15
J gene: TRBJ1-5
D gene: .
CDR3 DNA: TGTGCCAGCAGCGTAGAACCCGGGAACAATCAGCCCCAGCATTTT
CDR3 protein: CASSVEPGNNQPQHF

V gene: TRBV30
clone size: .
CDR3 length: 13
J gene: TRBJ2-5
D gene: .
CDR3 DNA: TGTGCCTGGGGCCAAGCGAGCCAAGAGACCCAGTACTTC
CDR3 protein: CAWGQASQETQYF

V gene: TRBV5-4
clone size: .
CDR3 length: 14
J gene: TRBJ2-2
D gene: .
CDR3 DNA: TGTGCCAGCAGCTCCCAACCGCGCACCGGGGAGCTGTTTTTT
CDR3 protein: CASSSQPRTGELFF

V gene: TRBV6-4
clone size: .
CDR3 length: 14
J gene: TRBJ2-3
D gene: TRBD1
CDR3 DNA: TGTGCCAGCAGTGCGGGACAGCCCACAGATACGCAGTATTTT
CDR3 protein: CASSAGQPTDTQYF

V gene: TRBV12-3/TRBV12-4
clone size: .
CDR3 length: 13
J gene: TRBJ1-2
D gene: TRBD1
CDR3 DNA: TGTGCCAGCAGTTTGAGGGGGCCGTATGGCTACACCTTC
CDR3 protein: CASSLRGPYGYTF

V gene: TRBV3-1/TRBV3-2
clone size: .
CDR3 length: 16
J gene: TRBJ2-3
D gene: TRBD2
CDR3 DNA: TGTGCCAGCAGCCAAGAGGGAGGGACTAGCACAGATACGCAGTATTTT
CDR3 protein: CASSQEGGTSTDTQYF

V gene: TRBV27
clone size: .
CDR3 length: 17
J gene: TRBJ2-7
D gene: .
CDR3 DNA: TGTGCCAGCAGTCCCTTGGTTGGGCCCACGTGGTCCTACGAGCAGTACTTC
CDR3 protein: CASSPLVGPTWSYEQYF

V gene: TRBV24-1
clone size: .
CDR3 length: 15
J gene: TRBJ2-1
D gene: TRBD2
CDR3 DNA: TGTGCCACCAGTCGACTAGCGGGAGGGCCAGGGGAGCAGTTCTTC
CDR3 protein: CATSRLAGGPGEQFF

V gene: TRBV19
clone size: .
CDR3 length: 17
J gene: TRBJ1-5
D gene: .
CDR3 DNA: TGTGCCAGTAGTAACCGGGACAAACGAGGAAGCAATCAGCCCCAGCATTTT
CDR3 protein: CASSNRDKRGSNQPQHF